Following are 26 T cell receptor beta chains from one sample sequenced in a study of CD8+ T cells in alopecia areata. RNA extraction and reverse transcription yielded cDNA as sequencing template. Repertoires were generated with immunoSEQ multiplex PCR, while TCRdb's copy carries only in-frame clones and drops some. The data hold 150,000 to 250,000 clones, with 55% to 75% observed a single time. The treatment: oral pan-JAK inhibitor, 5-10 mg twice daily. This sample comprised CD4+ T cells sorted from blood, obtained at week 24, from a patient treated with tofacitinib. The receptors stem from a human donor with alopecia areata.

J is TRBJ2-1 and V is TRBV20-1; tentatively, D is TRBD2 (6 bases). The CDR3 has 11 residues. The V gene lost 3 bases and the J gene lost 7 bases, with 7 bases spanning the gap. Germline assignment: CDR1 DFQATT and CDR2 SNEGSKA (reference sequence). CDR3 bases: TGCAGTGCTAGCCGGGAGAATGAGCAGTTCTTC. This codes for CSASRENEQFF.

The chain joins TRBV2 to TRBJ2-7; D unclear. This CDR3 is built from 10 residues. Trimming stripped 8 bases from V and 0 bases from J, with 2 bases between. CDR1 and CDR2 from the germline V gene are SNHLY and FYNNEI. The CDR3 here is CASASYEQYF. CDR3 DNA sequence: TGTGCCAGCGCCTCCTACGAGCAGTACTTC.

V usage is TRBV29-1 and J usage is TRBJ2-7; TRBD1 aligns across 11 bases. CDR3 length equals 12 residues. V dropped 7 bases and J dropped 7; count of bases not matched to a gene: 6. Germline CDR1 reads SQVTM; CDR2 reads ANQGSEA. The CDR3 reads CSGADRGREQYF. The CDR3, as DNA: TGCAGCGGTGCGGACAGGGGGCGGGAGCAGTACTTC.

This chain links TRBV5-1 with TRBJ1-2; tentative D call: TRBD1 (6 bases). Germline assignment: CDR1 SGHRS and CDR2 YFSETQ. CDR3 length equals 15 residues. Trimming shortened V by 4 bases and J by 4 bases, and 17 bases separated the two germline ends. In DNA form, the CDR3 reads TGCGCCAGCAGCATGGGACACAGCACAATCTATGGCTACACCTTC. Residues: CASSMGHSTIYGYTF.

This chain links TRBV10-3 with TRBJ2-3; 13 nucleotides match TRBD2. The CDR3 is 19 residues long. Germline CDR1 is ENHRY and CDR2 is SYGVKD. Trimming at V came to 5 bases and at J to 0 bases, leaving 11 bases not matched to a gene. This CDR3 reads CAISKVSQGLAGSTDTQYF. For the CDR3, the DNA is TGTGCCATCAGTAAAGTCTCACAGGGACTAGCGGGAAGCACAGATACGCAGTATTTT.

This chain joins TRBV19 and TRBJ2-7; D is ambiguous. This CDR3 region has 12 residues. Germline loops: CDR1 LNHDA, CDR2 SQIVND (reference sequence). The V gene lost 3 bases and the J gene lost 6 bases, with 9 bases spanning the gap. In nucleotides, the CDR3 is TGTGCCAGTAGTATCACACCGACCGAGCAGTACTTC. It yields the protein CASSITPTEQYF.

In DNA form, the CDR3 reads TGTGCCAGCAAAGTAACAGGAGTGAACACTGAAGCTTTCTTT. Translating it yields CASKVTGVNTEAFF. The rearrangement joins TRBV2 to TRBJ1-1; weak D call: TRBD1 (5 bases). Trimming removed 7 bases from V and 0 bases from J, with 12 bases in between. The CDR3 has 14 residues. From germline, CDR1 is SNHLY and CDR2 FYNNEI.

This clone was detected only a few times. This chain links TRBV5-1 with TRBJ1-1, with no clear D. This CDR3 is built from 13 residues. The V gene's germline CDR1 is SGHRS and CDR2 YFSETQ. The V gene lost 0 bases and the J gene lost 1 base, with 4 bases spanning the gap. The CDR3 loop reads CASSLEGNTEAFF. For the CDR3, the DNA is TGCGCCAGCAGCTTGGAGGGGAACACTGAAGCTTTCTTT.

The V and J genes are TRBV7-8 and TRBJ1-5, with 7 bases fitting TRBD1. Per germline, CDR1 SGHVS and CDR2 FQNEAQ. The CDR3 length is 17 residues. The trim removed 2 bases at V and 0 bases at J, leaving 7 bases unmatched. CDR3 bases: TGTGCCAGCAGCTTATCATCTGGACAGGCTAGCAATCAGCCCCAGCATTTT. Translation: CASSLSSGQASNQPQHF.

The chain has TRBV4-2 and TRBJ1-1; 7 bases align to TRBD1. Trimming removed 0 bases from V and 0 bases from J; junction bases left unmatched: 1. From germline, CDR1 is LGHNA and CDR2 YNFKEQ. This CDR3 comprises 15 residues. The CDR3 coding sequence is TGTGCCAGCAGCCAAGACGGGACAGTGAACACTGAAGCTTTCTTT. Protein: CASSQDGTVNTEAFF.

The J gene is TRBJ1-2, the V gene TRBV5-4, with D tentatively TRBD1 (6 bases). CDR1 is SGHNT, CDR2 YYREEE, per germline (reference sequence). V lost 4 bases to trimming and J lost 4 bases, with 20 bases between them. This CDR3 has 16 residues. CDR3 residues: CASSPDFDRPLYGYTF. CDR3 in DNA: TGTGCCAGCAGCCCAGATTTCGACAGGCCTCTCTATGGCTACACCTTC.

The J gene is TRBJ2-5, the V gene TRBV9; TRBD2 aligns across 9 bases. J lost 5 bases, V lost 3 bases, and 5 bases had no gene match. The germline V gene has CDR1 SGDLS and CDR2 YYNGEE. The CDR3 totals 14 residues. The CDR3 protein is CASSEGGLAETQYF. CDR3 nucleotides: TGTGCCAGCAGCGAGGGGGGACTAGCCGAGACCCAGTACTTC.

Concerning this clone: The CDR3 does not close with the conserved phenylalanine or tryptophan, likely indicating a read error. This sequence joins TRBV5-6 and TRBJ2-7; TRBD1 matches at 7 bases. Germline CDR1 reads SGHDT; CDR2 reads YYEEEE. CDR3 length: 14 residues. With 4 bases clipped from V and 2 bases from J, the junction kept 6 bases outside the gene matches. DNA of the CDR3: TGTGCCAGCAGCGGGACAGTTTCAACCTACGAGCAGTACCTC. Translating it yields CASSGTVSTYEQYL.

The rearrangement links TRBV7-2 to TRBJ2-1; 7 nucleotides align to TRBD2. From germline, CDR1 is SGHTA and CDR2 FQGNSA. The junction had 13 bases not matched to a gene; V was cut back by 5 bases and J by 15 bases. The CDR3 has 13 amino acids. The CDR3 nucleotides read TGTGCCAGCAGCCCAACCTCTCGCGGGAGTCCGTTCTTC. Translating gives CASSPTSRGSPFF. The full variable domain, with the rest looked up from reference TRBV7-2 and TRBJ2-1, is GAGVSQSPSNKVTEKGKDVELRCDPISGHTALYWYRQSLGQGLEFLIYFQGNSAPDKSGLPSDRFSAERTGGSVSTLTIQRTQQEDSAVYLCASSPTSRGSPFFGPGTRLTVL.

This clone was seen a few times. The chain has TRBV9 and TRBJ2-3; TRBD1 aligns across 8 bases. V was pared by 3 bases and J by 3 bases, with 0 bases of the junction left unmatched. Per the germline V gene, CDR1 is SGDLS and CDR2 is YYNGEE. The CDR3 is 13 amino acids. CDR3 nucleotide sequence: TGTGCCAGCAGCGGGACAGGGACAGATACGCAGTATTTT. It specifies CASSGTGTDTQYF.

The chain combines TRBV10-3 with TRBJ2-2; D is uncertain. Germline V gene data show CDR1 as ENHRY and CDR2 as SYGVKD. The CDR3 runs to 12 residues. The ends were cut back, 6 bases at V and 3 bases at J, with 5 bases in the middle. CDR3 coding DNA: TGTGCCATCAGCCACGACACCGGGGAGCTGTTTTTT. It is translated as CAISHDTGELFF.

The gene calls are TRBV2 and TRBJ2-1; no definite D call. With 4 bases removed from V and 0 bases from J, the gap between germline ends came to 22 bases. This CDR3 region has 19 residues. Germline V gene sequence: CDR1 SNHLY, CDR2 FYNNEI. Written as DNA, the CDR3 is TGTGCCAGCAGTGGATTTGCCGGAACCATGTCCCCCTCCTACAATGAGCAGTTCTTC. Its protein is CASSGFAGTMSPSYNEQFF.

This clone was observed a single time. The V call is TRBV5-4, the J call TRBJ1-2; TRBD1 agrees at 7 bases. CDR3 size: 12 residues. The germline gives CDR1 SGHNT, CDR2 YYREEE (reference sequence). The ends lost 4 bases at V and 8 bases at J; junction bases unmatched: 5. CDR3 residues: CASSPYRGGYTF. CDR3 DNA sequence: TGTGCCAGCAGCCCATACAGGGGAGGCTACACCTTC. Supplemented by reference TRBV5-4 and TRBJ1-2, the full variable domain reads ETGVTQSPTHLIKTRGQQVTLRCSSQSGHNTVSWYQQALGQGPQFIFQYYREEENGRGNFPPRFSGLQFPNYSSELNVNALELDDSALYLCASSPYRGGYTFGSGTRLTVV.

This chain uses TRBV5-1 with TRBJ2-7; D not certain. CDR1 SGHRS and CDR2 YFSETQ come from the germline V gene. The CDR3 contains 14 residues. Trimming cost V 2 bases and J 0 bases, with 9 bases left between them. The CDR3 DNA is TGCGCCAGCAGCTTAACAGAAGACTCCTACGAGCAGTACTTC. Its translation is CASSLTEDSYEQYF.

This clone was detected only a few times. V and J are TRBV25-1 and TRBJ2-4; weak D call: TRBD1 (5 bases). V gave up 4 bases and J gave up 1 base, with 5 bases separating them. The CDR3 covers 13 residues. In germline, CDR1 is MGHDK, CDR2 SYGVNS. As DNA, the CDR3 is TGTGCCAGCAGTGGACAGGCCAAAAACATTCAGTACTTC. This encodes CASSGQAKNIQYF.

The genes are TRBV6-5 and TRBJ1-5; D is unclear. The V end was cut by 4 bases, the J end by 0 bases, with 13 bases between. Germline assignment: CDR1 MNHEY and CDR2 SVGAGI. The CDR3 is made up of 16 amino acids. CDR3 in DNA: TGTGCCAGCAGTTCCCTCCCAGGATCTAGCAATCAGCCCCAGCATTTT. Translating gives CASSSLPGSSNQPQHF.

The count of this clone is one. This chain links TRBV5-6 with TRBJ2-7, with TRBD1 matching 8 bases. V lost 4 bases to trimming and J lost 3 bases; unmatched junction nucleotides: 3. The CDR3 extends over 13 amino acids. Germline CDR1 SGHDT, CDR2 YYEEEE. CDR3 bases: TGTGCCAGCAGCCGGGGACAGGTCTACGAGCAGTACTTC. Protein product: CASSRGQVYEQYF.

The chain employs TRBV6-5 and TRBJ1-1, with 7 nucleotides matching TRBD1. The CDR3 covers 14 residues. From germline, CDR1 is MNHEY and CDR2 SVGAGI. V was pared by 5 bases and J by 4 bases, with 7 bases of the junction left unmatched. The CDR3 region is CASSTTGVPTEAFF. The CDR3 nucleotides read TGTGCCAGCAGTACCACAGGGGTCCCCACTGAAGCTTTCTTT.

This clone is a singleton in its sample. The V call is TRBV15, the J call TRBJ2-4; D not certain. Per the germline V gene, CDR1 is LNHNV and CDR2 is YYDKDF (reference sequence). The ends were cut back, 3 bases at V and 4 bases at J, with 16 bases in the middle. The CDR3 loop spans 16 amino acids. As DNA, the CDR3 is TGTGCCACCAGCAGGGCTGGGTGGCAGTCGAAAAACATTCAGTACTTC. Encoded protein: CATSRAGWQSKNIQYF.

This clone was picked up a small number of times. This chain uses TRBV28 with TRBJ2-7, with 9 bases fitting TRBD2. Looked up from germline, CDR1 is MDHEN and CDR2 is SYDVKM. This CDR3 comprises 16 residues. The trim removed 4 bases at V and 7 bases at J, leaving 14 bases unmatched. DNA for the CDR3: TGTGCCAGCAGTTCCCCGGGCGGGAGGGCACCGAATGAGCAGTACTTC. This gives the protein CASSSPGGRAPNEQYF. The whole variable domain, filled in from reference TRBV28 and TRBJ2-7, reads DVKVTQSSRYLVKRTGEKVFLECVQDMDHENMFWYRQDPGLGLRLIYFSYDVKMKEKGDIPEGYSVSREKKERFSLILESASTNQTSMYLCASSSPGGRAPNEQYFGPGTRLTVT.

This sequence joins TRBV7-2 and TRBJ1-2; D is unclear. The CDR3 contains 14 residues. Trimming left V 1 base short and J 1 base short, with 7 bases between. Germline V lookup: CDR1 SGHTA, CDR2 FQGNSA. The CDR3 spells CASSLGSLNYGYTF. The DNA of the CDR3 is TGTGCCAGCAGCTTAGGTAGTCTTAACTATGGCTACACCTTC.